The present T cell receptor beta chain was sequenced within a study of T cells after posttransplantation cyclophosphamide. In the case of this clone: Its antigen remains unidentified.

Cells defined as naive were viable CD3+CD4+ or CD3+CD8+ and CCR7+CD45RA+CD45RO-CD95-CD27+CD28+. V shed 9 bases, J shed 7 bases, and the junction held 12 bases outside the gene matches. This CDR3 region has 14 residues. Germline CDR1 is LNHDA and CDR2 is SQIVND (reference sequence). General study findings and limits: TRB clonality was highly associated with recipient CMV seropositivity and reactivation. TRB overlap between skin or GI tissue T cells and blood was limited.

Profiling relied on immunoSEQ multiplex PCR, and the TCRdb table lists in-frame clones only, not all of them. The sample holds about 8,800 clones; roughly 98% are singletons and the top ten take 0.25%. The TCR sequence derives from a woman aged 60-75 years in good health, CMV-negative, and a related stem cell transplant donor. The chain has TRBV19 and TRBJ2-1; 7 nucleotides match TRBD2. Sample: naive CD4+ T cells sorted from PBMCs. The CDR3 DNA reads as TGTGCCAGGGGTCTCTCGGGGGGTGGGAATGAGCAGTTCTTC. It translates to CARGLSGGGNEQFF.